What follows is one T cell receptor beta chain and its context. Its cognate antigen is unknown. The sample originates from a study of cytomegalovirus exposure and HLA in healthy donors. Regarding the study as a whole: An apparent linkage of common viral pathogens to several of the most significant clusters emerged in a later analysis. Using the classifier, cytomegalovirus status was reportedly diagnosed with high specificity and sensitivity.

In germline, CDR1 is MNHEY, CDR2 SMNVEV (reference sequence). Trimming removed 5 bases from V and 7 bases from J, with 15 bases in between. The CDR3 is 13 amino acids. PCR involved 60 Vbeta and 13 Jbeta primers. Assay used: immunoSEQ multiplex PCR; TCRdb lists only in-frame clones, some missing. The repertoire holds around 140,000 clones, with approximately 87% as singletons. Donors sampled were nominally healthy, though unrecorded immune exposures were likely. This chain connects TRBV27 to TRBJ2-7; TRBD1 is a possible D gene (6 bases). Sequenced: PBMCs. This TCR was recovered from a man aged 40-49 years in good health and CMV-seronegative. CDR3: CASSIGTTREQYF. CDR3 sequence (DNA): TGTGCCAGCAGTATCGGGACAACCCGTGAGCAGTACTTC.